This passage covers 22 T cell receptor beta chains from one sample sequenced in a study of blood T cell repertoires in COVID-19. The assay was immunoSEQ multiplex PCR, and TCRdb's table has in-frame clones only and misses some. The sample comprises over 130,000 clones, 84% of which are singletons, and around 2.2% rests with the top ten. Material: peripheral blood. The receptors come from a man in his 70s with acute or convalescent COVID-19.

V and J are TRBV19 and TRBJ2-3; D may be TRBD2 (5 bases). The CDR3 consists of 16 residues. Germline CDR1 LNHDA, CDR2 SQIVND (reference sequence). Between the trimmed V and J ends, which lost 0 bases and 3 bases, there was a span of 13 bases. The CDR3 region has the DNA TGTGCCAGTAGTATAGAGGCGGGCGGCGCTACAGATACGCAGTATTTT. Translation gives CASSIEAGGATDTQYF.

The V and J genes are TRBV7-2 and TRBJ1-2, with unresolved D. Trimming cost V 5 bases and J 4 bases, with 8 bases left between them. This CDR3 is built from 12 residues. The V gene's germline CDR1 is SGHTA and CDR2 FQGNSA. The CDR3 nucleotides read TGTGCCAGCAGCAACCACTTCTATGGCTACACCTTC. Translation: CASSNHFYGYTF.

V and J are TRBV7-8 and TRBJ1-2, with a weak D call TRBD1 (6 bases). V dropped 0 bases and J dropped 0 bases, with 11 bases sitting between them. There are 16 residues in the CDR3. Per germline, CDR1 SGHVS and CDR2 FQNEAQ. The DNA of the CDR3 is TGTGCCAGCAGCTTAGCTGGGGGCCTGGCTAACTATGGCTACACCTTC. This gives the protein CASSLAGGLANYGYTF.

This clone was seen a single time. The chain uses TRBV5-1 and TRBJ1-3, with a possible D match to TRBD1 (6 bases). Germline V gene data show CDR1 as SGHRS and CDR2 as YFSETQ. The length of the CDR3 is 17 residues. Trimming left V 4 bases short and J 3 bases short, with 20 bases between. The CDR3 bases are TGCGCCAGCAGCGACACCAGGGGCGGCCGGAGTGGAAACACCATATATTTT. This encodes CASSDTRGGRSGNTIYF.

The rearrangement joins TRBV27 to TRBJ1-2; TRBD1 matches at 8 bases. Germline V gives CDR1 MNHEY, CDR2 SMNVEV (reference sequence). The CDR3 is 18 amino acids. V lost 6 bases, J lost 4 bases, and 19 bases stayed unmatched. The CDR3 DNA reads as TGTGCCAGCAGGGGCTCAGAAGGGAAACAGGGGGGCGGCTATGGCTACACCTTC. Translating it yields CASRGSEGKQGGGYGYTF.

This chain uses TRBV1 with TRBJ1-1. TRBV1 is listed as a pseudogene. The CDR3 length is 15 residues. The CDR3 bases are TGCACCAGCAGCCGCCCTAAACGAGTGAACACTGAAGCTTTCTTT. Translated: CTSSRPKRVNTEAFF.

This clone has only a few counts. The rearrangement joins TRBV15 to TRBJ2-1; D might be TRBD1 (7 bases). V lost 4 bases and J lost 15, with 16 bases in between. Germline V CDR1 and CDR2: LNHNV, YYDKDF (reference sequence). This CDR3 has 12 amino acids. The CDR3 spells CATSNRRGQMFF. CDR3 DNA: TGTGCCACCAGCAACCGGAGGGGACAGATGTTCTTC.

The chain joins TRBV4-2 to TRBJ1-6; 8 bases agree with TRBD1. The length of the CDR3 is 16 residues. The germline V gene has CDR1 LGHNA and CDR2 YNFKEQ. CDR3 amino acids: CAEGGETGVYNSPLHF. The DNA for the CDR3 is TGTGCTGAGGGGGGGGAGACAGGGGTTTATAATTCACCCCTCCACTTT.

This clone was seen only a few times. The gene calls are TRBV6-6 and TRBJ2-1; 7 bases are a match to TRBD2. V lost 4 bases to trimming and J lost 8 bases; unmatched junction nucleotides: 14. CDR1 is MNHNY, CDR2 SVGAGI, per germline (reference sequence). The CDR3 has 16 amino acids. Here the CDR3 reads CASSSTSSGLRHEQFF. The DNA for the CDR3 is TGTGCCAGCAGTTCGACCTCATCGGGACTACGACATGAGCAGTTCTTC.

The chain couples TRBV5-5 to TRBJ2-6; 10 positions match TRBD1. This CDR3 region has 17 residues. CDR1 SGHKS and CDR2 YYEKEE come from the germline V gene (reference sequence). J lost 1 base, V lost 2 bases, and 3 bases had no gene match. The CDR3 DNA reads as TGTGCCAGCAGCTTCGACAGGGGGCGGTCTGGGGCCAACGTCCTGACTTTC. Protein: CASSFDRGRSGANVLTF. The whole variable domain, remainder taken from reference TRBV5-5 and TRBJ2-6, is DAGVTQSPTHLIKTRGQQVTLRCSPISGHKSVSWYQQVLGQGPQFIFQYYEKEERGRGNFPDRFSARQFPNYSSELNVNALLLGDSALYLCASSFDRGRSGANVLTFGAGSRLTVL.

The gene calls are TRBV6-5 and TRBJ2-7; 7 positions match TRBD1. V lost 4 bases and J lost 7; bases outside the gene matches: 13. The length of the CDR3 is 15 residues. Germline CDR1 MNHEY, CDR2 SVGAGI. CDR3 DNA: TGTGCCAGCAGTTCGGACAGGCCCCTCCCTGGAGAGCAGTACTTC. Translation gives CASSSDRPLPGEQYF.

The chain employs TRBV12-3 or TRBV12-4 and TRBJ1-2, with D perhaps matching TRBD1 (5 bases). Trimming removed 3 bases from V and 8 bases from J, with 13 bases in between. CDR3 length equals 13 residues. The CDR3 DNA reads TGTGCCAGCAGTTTCGGGCAGGGTAGGGGCTACACCTTC. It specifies CASSFGQGRGYTF.

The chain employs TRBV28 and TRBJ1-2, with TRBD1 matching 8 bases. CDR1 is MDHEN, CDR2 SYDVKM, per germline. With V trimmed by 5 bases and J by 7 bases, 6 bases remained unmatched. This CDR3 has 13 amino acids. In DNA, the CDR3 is TGTGCCAGCAGTCTAGGACAGGGAGGTGGCTACACCTTC. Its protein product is CASSLGQGGGYTF.

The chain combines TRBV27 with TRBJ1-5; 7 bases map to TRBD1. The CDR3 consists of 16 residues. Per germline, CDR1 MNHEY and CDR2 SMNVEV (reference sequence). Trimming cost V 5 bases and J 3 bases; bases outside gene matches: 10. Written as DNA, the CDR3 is TGTGCCAGCAGTCAAAGACAGGGCTTACCCAATCAGCCCCAGCATTTT. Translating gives CASSQRQGLPNQPQHF.

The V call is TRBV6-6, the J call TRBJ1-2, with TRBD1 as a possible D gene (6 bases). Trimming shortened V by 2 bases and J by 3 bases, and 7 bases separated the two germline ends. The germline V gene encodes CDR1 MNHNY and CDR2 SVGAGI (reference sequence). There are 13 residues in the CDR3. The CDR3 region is CASSYGGDYGYTF. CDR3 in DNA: TGTGCCAGCAGTTACGGGGGCGACTATGGCTACACCTTC.

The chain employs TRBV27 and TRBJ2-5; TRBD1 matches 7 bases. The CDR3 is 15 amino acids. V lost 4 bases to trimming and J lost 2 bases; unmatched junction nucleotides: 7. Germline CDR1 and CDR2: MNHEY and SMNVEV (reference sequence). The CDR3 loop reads CASSSWDRSQETQYF. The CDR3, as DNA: TGTGCCAGCAGTTCCTGGGACAGAAGTCAAGAGACCCAGTACTTC.

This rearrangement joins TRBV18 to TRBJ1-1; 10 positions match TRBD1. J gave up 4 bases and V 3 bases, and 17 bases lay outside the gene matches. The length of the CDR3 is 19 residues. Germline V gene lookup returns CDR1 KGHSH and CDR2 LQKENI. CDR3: CASSPNVLTGTGAFTEAFF. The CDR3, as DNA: TGTGCCAGCTCACCTAACGTCCTTACCGGGACAGGGGCTTTCACTGAAGCTTTCTTT.

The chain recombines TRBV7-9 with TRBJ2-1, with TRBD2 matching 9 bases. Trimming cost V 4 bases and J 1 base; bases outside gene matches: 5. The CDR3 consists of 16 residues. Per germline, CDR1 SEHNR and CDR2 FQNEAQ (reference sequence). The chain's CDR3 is CASSWPSGRSYNEQFF. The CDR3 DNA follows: TGTGCCAGCAGCTGGCCCAGCGGGAGGTCCTACAATGAGCAGTTCTTC.

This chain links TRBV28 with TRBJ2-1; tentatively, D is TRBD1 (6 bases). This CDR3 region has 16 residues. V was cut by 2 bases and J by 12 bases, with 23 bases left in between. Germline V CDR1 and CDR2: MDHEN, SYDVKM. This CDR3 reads CASSLIGMDSRKGQFF. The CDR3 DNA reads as TGTGCCAGCAGTTTAATTGGGATGGACAGCCGAAAGGGGCAGTTCTTC.

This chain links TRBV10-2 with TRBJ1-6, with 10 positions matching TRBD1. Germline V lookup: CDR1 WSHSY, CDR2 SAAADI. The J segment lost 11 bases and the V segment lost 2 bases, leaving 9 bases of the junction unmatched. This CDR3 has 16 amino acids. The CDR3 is CASSEGPGQGIAPLHF. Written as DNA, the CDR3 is TGCGCCAGCAGTGAGGGTCCGGGACAGGGGATAGCACCCCTCCACTTT.

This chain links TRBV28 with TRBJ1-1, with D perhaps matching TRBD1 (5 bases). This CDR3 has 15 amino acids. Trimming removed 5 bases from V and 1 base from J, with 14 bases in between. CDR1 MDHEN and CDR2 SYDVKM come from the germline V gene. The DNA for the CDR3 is TGTGCCAGCAGTCCCTGGGGGGAGTCGAACACTGAAGCTTTCTTT. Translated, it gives CASSPWGESNTEAFF.

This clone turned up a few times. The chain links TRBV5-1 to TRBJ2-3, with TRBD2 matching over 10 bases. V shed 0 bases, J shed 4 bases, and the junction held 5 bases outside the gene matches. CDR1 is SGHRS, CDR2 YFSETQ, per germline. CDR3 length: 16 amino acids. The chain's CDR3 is CASSLGLAGEADTQYF. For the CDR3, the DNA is TGCGCCAGCAGCTTGGGGCTAGCGGGAGAAGCAGATACGCAGTATTTT.